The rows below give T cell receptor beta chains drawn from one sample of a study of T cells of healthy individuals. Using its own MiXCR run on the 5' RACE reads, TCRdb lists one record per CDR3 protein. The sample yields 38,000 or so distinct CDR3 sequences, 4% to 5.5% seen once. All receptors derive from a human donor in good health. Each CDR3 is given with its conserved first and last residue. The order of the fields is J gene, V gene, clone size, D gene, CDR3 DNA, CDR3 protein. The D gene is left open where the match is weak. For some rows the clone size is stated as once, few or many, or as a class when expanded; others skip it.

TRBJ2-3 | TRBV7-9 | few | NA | TGTGCCAGCAGCTTTCGGTTGACAGATACGCAGTATTTT | CASSFRLTDTQYF
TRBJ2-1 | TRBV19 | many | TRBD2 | TGTGCCAGTAGTCAACGGGGGGTTGGGACCTACAATGAGCAGTTCTTC | CASSQRGVGTYNEQFF
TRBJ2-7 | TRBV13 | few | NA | TGTGCCAGCAGCCCCAGGGACTTCCCAACCTACGAGCAGTACTTC | CASSPRDFPTYEQYF
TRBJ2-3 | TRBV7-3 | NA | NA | TGTGCCAGCAGCTTCGGCGCGAGCACAGATACGCAGTATTTT | CASSFGASTDTQYF
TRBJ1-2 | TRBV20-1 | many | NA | TGCAGTGCTAGAACAGGGTTGGGGAACTATGGCTACACCTTC | CSARTGLGNYGYTF
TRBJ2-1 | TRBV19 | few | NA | TGTGCCAGTAGTATTGTTAGCTCCTACAATGAGCAGTTCTTC | CASSIVSSYNEQFF
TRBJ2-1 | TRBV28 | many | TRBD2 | TGTGCCAGCAGTTCACCGACCCTCCTAGCGGGAAGTGAGCAGTTCTTC | CASSSPTLLAGSEQFF
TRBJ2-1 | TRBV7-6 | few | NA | TGTGCCAGCAGCTTAGTATTGCAGTCCCGATCGAATGAGCAGTTCTTC | CASSLVLQSRSNEQFF
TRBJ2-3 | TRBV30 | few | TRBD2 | TGTGCCTGGAGTAAAGGACTAGCAGTCACAGATACGCAGTATTTT | CAWSKGLAVTDTQYF
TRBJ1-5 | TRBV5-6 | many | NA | TGTGCCAGCAGCTCCGTGGGGGGCTGGCAGCCCCAGCATTTT | CASSSVGGWQPQHF
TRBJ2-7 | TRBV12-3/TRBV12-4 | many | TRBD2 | TGTGCCAGCAGCCGCCCGAGAACTAGCGGGAGTTCCTACGAGCAGTACTTC | CASSRPRTSGSSYEQYF
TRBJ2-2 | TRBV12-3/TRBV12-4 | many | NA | TGTGCCAGCAGCCCGATCGGATGGACACAGCGGGCCGGGGAGCTGTTTTTT | CASSPIGWTQRAGELFF
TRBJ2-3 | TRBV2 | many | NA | TGTGCCAGCCGCGAGACGGCTAACTCCGATACGCAGTATTTT | CASRETANSDTQYF
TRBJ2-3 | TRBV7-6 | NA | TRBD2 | TGTGCCAGCAGCGCGCTAGCGGGGGGGCCGTTAGATACGCAGTATTTT | CASSALAGGPLDTQYF
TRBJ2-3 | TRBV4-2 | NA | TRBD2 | TGTGCCAGCAGCCACTCATCTAGCGGTAGCACAGATACGCAGTATTTT | CASSHSSSGSTDTQYF
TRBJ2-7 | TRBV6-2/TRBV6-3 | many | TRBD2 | TGTGCCAGCAGTTACTTGACTAGCGGCGAGCAGTACTTC | CASSYLTSGEQYF
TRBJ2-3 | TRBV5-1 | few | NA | TGCGCCAGCAGCTTGCCTGCCACAGATACGCAGTATTTT | CASSLPATDTQYF
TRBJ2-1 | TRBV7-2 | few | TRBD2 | TGTGCCAGCAGCCCGGATCAGATAGCGGGGCTCTACAATGAGCAGTTCTTC | CASSPDQIAGLYNEQFF
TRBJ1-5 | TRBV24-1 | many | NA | TGTGCCACCAGTGAAGTCAGCTATAGCAATCAGCCCCAGCATTTT | CATSEVSYSNQPQHF
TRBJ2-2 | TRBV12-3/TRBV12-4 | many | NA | TGTGCCAGCAGTTTAGTTGGGCCCACCGGGGAGCTGTTTTTT | CASSLVGPTGELFF
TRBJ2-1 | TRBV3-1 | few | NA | TGTGCCAGCAGCCAAGGCAGGGCCTACTACAATGAGCAGTTCTTC | CASSQGRAYYNEQFF
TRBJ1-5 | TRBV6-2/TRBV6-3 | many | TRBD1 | TGTGCCAGCAGTTACTCAGGGGGCGATAGCAATCAGCCCCAGCATTTT | CASSYSGGDSNQPQHF
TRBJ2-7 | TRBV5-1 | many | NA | TGCGCCAGCAGCTTGGCCGCAACAGGGAACGAGCAGTACTTC | CASSLAATGNEQYF
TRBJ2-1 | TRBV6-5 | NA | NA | TGTGCCAGCAGTTACGGTACACAGGTTTCGAGCTCCTACAATGAGCAGTTCTTC | CASSYGTQVSSSYNEQFF
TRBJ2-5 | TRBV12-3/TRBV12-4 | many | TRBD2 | TGTGCCAGCAGTCTCTCTAGCGGGAGAGAGACCCAGTACTTC | CASSLSSGRETQYF
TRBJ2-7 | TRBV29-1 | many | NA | TGCAGCGTTGGCCGGGTGGGCTCCTACGAGCAGTACTTC | CSVGRVGSYEQYF
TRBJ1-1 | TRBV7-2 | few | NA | TGTGCCAGCAGCTTAGTGGTGCTGCAGAGAATGAACACTGAAGCTTTCTTT | CASSLVVLQRMNTEAFF
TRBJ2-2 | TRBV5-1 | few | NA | TGCGCCAGCAGCTTGGCTGGAAACACCGGGGAGCTGTTTTTT | CASSLAGNTGELFF
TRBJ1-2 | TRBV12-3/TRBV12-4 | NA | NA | TGTGCCAGCAGCCTCACCCCTAACTATGGCTACACCTTC | CASSLTPNYGYTF
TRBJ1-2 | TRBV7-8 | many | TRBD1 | TGTGCCAGCAGCTTAGCGGCTAGAGGACAGGTTAATTCCTATGGCTACACCTTC | CASSLAARGQVNSYGYTF
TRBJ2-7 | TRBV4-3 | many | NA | TGCGCCAGCAGCCAAGATCCCGGTACCCCAGGAGAGCAGTACTTC | CASSQDPGTPGEQYF
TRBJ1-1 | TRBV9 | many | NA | TGTGCCAGCAGCGTAGGCGACGGAGTGAACACTGAAGCTTTCTTT | CASSVGDGVNTEAFF
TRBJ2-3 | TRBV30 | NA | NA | TGTGCCTGGAGTGAGGGGAGCGTCCGGCGCACAGATACGCAGTATTTT | CAWSEGSVRRTDTQYF
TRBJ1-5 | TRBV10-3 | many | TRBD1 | TGTGCCATCAGTGACCAGACAGGGGATCAGCCCCAGCATTTT | CAISDQTGDQPQHF
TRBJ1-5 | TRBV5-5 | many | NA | TGTGCCAGCAGCTTGGGCCGCGGGGGGGAACGTAGCAATCAGCCCCAGCATTTT | CASSLGRGGERSNQPQHF
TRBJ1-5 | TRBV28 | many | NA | TGTGCCAGCAGTTTAGTATCCACCTATAGCAATCAGCCCCAGCATTTT | CASSLVSTYSNQPQHF
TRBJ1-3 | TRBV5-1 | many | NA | TGCGCCAGCAGCTCTGAACGGGCTTTCTCTGGAAACACCATATATTTT | CASSSERAFSGNTIYF
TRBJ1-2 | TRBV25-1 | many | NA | TGTGCCAGCAGTGAAGGCGGATACTATGGCTACACCTTC | CASSEGGYYGYTF
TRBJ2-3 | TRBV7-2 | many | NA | TGTGCCAGCAGCTTAGGTCACAGCACAGATACGCAGTATTTT | CASSLGHSTDTQYF
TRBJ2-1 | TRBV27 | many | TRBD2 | TGTGCCAGTCAGGGGGCTAGCGGGAGCTCCTACAATGAGCAGTTCTTC | CASQGASGSSYNEQFF
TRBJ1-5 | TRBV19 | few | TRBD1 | TGTGCCAGTAGTAAAGCGGGACAGGGGAACAATCAGCCCCAGCATTTT | CASSKAGQGNNQPQHF
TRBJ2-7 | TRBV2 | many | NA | TGTGCCAGCGATGGGAATAACGGTCGGCAGTACTTC | CASDGNNGRQYF
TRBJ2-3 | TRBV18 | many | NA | TGTGCCAGCTCACCGACAGCATCCACAGATACGCAGTATTTT | CASSPTASTDTQYF
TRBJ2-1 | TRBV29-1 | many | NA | TGCAGCGCGCAGGTATCCTACAATGAGCAGTTCTTC | CSAQVSYNEQFF
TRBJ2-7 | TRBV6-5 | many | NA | TGTGCCAGCAGTTACACAGGTGTCTACGAGCAGTACTTC | CASSYTGVYEQYF
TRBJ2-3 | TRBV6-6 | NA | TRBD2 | TGTGCCAGCAGGCAGGGACTAGCGGGGGGTCGCACAGATACGCAGTATTTT | CASRQGLAGGRTDTQYF
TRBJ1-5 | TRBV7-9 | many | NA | TGTGCCAGCAGCTACACGGGGGCAAGCAATCAGCCCCAGCATTTT | CASSYTGASNQPQHF
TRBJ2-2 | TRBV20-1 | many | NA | TGCAGTGCTAGTTTAGGACGGGGCACCGGGGAGCTGTTTTTT | CSASLGRGTGELFF
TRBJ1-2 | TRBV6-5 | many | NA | NA | CAFCASSRAAGGNYGYTF
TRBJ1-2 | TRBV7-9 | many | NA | TGTGCCAGGATGGAGCCGGACGGTGGCTACACCTTC | CARMEPDGGYTF